Listed below are T cell receptor beta chains from one sample, sequenced in a study of OX40 agonist ivuxolimab in advanced cancers. Assay: immunoSEQ multiplex PCR; the TCRdb copy retains only in-frame clones and omits some. The data contain just over 80,000 clones, nearly 90% of them singletons. The sequenced sample was CD4+ or CD8+ T cells sorted from blood, obtained in a trial of the OX40 agonist ivuxolimab. The receptors here all came from an adult with an advanced solid tumor such as melanoma, head and neck, liver or kidney cancer. Both conserved end residues are part of each CDR3.

v_gene	CDR3aa
TRBV5-1	CASSLSGTGGRSYTF
TRBV5-1	CASSLDGESNQPQHF
TRBV6-6	CASSYDRGNYGYTF
TRBV29-1	CSVKGQTNTGELFF
TRBV10-2	CARPSGTGEETQYF
TRBV27	CASSKDRYTPYNEQFF
TRBV10-2	CASSESTWPSNEKLFF
TRBV18	CASRGTETMNTEAFF
TRBV11-2	CASSLGGTLTYEQYF
TRBV21-1	CASSNSDREYKGHTF
TRBV2	CASSGQGVNQPQHF
TRBV29-1	CSAALSNEQFF
TRBV10-3	CAISDTTVINYGYTF
TRBV5-3	CARSECSTSGPGEQYF
TRBV29-1	CSVVGGGDYGYTF
TRBV7-2	CASSSSRGTEAFF
TRBV5-8	CASSLAYGRSNQPQHF
TRBV5-6	CASSYGDGELFF